A selection of T cell receptor beta chains follows, all from one sample in a study of T cells in Graves' hyperthyroidism and ophthalmopathy. From the multiplex PCR reads, TCRdb called clonotypes with MiXCR, one entry per CDR3 protein. The profile shows about 610,000 distinct CDR3 sequences, about a sixth of them singletons. Sequenced sample: blood. The source is a woman in her forties with Graves' ophthalmopathy. Each CDR3 is given with its conserved first and last residue. A D gene is named only where the DNA matches it firmly. Clone size is shown for a subset of rows, as once, few, many or a class of expanded clone.

j_call: TRBJ2-7; clone_size: many; d_call: .; v_call: TRBV2; cdr3_nt: TGTGCCAGCATTCTTCTCTACGAGCAGTACTTC; cdr3_aa: CASILLYEQYF
j_call: TRBJ2-3; clone_size: .; d_call: .; v_call: TRBV10-3; cdr3_nt: TGTGCCATCAGTGACCAGGATACGCAGTATTTT; cdr3_aa: CAISDQDTQYF
j_call: TRBJ1-1; clone_size: many; d_call: .; v_call: TRBV7-3; cdr3_nt: TGTGCCAGCAGCCCCGGGGGTGAGGGGACTGAAGCTTTCTTT; cdr3_aa: CASSPGGEGTEAFF
j_call: TRBJ2-2; clone_size: .; d_call: .; v_call: TRBV5-1; cdr3_nt: TGCGCCAGCAGCCTTGCTTCAGGGTTTACCGGGGAGCCGTTTTTT; cdr3_aa: CASSLASGFTGEPFF
j_call: TRBJ2-7; clone_size: few; d_call: TRBD1; v_call: TRBV6-1; cdr3_nt: TGTGCCAGCAGGCAGGGGGACGGGGATTTCTACGAGCAGTACTTC; cdr3_aa: CASRQGDGDFYEQYF
j_call: TRBJ2-7; clone_size: few; d_call: TRBD1; v_call: TRBV6-1; cdr3_nt: TGTGCCCACAGGGGTGGTAGCGCCTACGAGCAGTACTTC; cdr3_aa: CAHRGGSAYEQYF
j_call: TRBJ1-5; clone_size: .; d_call: TRBD1; v_call: TRBV14; cdr3_nt: TGTGCCAGCAGCCAAGTCCCGAGAGGGGACAGGTGGGATCAGCCCCAGCATTTT; cdr3_aa: CASSQVPRGDRWDQPQHF
j_call: TRBJ2-7; clone_size: many; d_call: .; v_call: TRBV11-2; cdr3_nt: TGTGCCAGCAGCTTAGCGTCTGGATACGAGCAGTACTTC; cdr3_aa: CASSLASGYEQYF
j_call: TRBJ2-5; clone_size: .; d_call: TRBD2; v_call: TRBV5-1; cdr3_nt: TGCGCCAGCAGCTTTCTAGCGGGCACTGGGGAGACCCAGTACTTC; cdr3_aa: CASSFLAGTGETQYF
j_call: TRBJ2-5; clone_size: few; d_call: .; v_call: TRBV2; cdr3_nt: TGTGCCAGCAGTGTACAGAACCTCCCTCAAGAGACCCAGTACTTC; cdr3_aa: CASSVQNLPQETQYF
j_call: TRBJ2-2; clone_size: few; d_call: .; v_call: TRBV4-1; cdr3_nt: TGCGCCAGCAGCCAAGGCGGCCGTAGCCCTCAACCCACCGGGGAGCTGTTTTTT; cdr3_aa: CASSQGGRSPQPTGELFF
j_call: TRBJ2-4; clone_size: .; d_call: TRBD2; v_call: TRBV28; cdr3_nt: TGTGCCTCGAACCAGCAAAAAACTAGCGGGAGTTACATTCAGTACTTC; cdr3_aa: CASNQQKTSGSYIQYF
j_call: TRBJ1-2; clone_size: many; d_call: .; v_call: TRBV28; cdr3_nt: TGTGCCGAGGGGATCAACTATGGCTACACCTTC; cdr3_aa: CAEGINYGYTF
j_call: TRBJ2-3; clone_size: .; d_call: TRBD1; v_call: TRBV19; cdr3_nt: TGTGCCAGTAGTCGAGGGACAGGGACCCTCACAGATACGCAGTATTTT; cdr3_aa: CASSRGTGTLTDTQYF